This TCR beta chain was identified during a study of blood T cell repertoires in COVID-19. Study-wide context: COVID-19 samples collected from the United States, Italy and Spain covered acute and convalescent phases. Sources were T cells, B-cell-depleted T cells, or PBMCs; the material itself was cDNA or gDNA.

CDR1 is SGHRS and CDR2 is YFSETQ in the germline V gene. The CDR3 is made up of 14 amino acids. V was cut by 4 bases and J by 0 bases, with 9 bases left in between. Authors' data handling: Amplified reference gene primers provided the basis for estimating nucleated cell counts. TCRdb's copy holds only in-frame clones and misses some; the assay was immunoSEQ multiplex PCR. V, J and clone size are taken as reported in that table, and D and trimming were inferred from the DNA itself. Among about 76,000 clones listed, approximately 86% were seen once. Sequencing was done on a sample of peripheral blood. The genes are TRBV5-1 and TRBJ2-3; D perhaps matches TRBD1 (6 bases). This TCR came from a human donor in a cohort sampled during active COVID-19. The CDR3: CASSPTGSTDTQYF. CDR3 DNA sequence: TGCGCCAGCAGCCCAACAGGGAGCACAGATACGCAGTATTTT.